Listed below are T cell receptor beta chains from one sample, sequenced in a study of long-term antiretroviral therapy in people with HIV. Generated by immunoSEQ multiplex PCR, the TCRdb table keeps only in-frame clones and is missing some. Here the sample spans tens of thousands of clones, roughly 79% being singletons. Specimen: unsorted PBMCs, collected 1.1 years before starting antiretroviral therapy. The receptors shown here come from a woman between 35 and 50 years old with HIV. The CDR3 runs from the conserved cysteine through the conserved F or W. The D gene is left open where the match is weak. The size field is filled for only some rows; it gives once, few, many or a size class.

13	-	TRBV7-2	few	CASSLDRPQPQHF
15	-	TRBV21-1	-	CASRGLYTIRTEAFF
14	-	TRBV6-6	-	CASSYPGRDTEAFF
13	-	TRBV18	-	CASSPVKQETQYF
15	-	TRBV12-5	-	CASGWGGATATEAFF
16	TRBD1	TRBV5-8	-	CASSFLGQGDTGELFF
15	-	TRBV14	-	CASSQRGGLRVEQYF
19	-	TRBV27	-	CASRRPGTDDPATNEKLFF
14	-	TRBV5-1	few	CASSSRDGSYEQYF
16	-	TRBV11-3	-	CASSETRVLAEETQYF
15	TRBD1	TRBV30	-	CAWSTGTDNNQPQHF
16	TRBD2	TRBV11-3	-	CASSLFLAGDEETQYF
16	-	TRBV6-5	-	CASSYYRRGRLETQYF
13	-	TRBV7-8	-	CASSLTGLTEAFF
14	-	TRBV4-1	-	CASSRVDTNTEAFF
16	-	TRBV19	-	CASSIGGPPGSYEQYF
15	-	TRBV9	-	CASSVAEGSTYGYTF
12	-	TRBV10-3	few	CATGKEVTGYTF
14	-	TRBV7-8	-	CASSALQGGYGYTF
13	-	TRBV2	-	CASSAPYTDTQYF
13	-	TRBV13	few	CASRGDTPYEQYF
13	-	TRBV30	few	CAWSPGTYYEQYF
14	TRBD2	TRBV6-5	few	CASSRLASTNEQYF
14	-	TRBV19	-	CASMVKGWGTEAFF
15	-	TRBV19	-	CASTGNPLAKNIQYF
11	-	TRBV6-5	-	CAILCNQPQHF
14	-	TRBV7-9	-	CASSLSLNSYEQYF
11	-	TRBV30	-	CAWSVDDEQYF
15	-	TRBV9	once	CASSVQGRSTGELFF
14	-	TRBV4-1	-	CASSRGDSGNTIYF
20	TRBD2	TRBV2	few	CASSELGLAGGPGGANVLTF
15	-	TRBV15	-	CATSGRGPFSYEQYF
14	-	TRBV19	-	CASDSGFSNQPQHF
16	-	TRBV5-1	-	CASSGGSGSVSGGYTF
13	-	TRBV10-3	few	CATNPDSFQPQHF
13	-	TRBV11-2	-	CASSLVGGETQYF
12	-	TRBV9	few	CASSATYHEQYF
15	TRBD2	TRBV9	few	CASSEREVYYNEQFF
14	-	TRBV6-6	-	CASYASGAKNIQYF
15	-	TRBV2	few	CASSSGQPANSPLHF
13	-	TRBV30	-	CAWARDDTGELFF
16	-	TRBV29-1	-	CSVEPSGQGGTGELFF
12	TRBD2	TRBV6-1	few	CSVSGGYNEQFF
11	-	TRBV19	-	CAAEAGDTQYF
13	-	TRBV2	-	CASNYMAYNEQFF
16	TRBD1	TRBV7-9	-	CASSWGQGLGANVLTF
14	-	TRBV10-2	-	CASRALAGQETQYF
15	TRBD2	TRBV7-2	once	CASRRAGGTYNEQFF
11	-	TRBV11-2	once	CASSLNYEQYF
11	-	TRBV30	-	CAAGQTYEQYF
14	TRBD1	TRBV18	-	CASSRRGQGVEAFF
14	-	TRBV2	few	CARRAAGTKETQYF
14	-	TRBV30	-	CAWSSRSYVYGYTF
17	-	TRBV5-8	-	CASSLAFWQGRTGELFF